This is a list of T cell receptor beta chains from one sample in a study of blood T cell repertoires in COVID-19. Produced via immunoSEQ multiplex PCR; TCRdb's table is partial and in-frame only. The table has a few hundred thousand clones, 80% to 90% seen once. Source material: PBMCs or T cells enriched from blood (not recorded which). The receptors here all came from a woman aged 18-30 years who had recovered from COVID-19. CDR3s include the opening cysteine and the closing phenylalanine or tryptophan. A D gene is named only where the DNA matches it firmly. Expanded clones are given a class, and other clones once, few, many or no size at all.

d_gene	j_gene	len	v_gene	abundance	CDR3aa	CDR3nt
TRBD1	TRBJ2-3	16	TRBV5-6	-	CASSPVDRPLADTQYF	TGTGCCAGCAGCCCAGTGGACAGGCCCTTGGCAGATACGCAGTATTTT
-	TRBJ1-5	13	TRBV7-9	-	CASSLVAEAPQHF	TGTGCCAGCAGCTTAGTTGCAGAGGCGCCCCAGCATTTT
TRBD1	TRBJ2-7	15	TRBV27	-	CASRHPRQGTYEQYF	TGTGCCAGCAGGCATCCCCGACAGGGGACCTACGAGCAGTACTTC
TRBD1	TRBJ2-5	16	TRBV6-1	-	CASTDPGTGIIETQYF	TGTGCCAGCACTGATCCCGGGACAGGGATTATAGAGACCCAGTACTTC
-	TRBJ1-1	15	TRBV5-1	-	CASSLVQGMNTEAFF	TGCGCCAGCAGCTTGGTCCAGGGGATGAACACTGAAGCTTTCTTT
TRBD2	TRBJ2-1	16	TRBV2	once	CASRGGTSGGYNEQFF	TGTGCCAGCAGAGGGGGGACTAGCGGGGGCTACAATGAGCAGTTCTTC
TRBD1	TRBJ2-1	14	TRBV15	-	CATSRGQGDDEQFF	TGTGCCACCAGCAGAGGACAGGGGGATGATGAGCAGTTCTTC
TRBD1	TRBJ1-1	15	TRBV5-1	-	CASSITGGAGTEAFF	TGCGCCAGCAGCATAACAGGGGGCGCGGGCACTGAAGCTTTCTTT
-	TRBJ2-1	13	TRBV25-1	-	CASSAGTYNEQFF	TGTGCCAGCAGCGCCGGGACCTACAATGAGCAGTTCTTC
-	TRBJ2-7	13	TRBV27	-	CASRLTGDYEQYF	TGTGCCAGCAGACTGACAGGAGACTACGAGCAGTACTTC
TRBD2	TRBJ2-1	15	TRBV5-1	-	CASSRSGGEDNEQFF	TGCGCCAGCAGCCGAAGCGGGGGGGAGGACAATGAGCAGTTCTTC
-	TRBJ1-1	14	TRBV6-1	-	CASSEAQLNTEAFF	TGTGCCAGCAGTGAAGCACAGTTGAACACTGAAGCTTTCTTT
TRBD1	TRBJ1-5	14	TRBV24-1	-	CATSDNRGLQPQHF	TGTGCCACCAGTGACAACAGGGGGCTACAGCCCCAGCATTTT
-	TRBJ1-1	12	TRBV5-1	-	CASSEPGAEAFF	TGCGCCAGCAGTGAACCAGGGGCTGAAGCTTTCTTT
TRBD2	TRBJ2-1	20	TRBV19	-	CASSPEGLAGGLVLANEQFF	TGTGCCAGTAGTCCAGAAGGACTAGCGGGGGGGTTGGTTTTAGCCAATGAGCAGTTCTTC
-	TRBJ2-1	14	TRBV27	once	CASSLFQGGDEQFF	TGTGCCAGCAGTTTATTCCAGGGGGGCGATGAGCAGTTCTTC
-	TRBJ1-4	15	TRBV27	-	CASTHGTGTNEKLFF	TGTGCCAGCACCCACGGCACAGGCACTAATGAAAAACTGTTTTTT
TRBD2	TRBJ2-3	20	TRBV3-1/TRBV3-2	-	CASSQVSGTSGGKFTDTQYF	TGTGCCAGCAGCCAAGTTTCCGGGACTAGCGGGGGCAAATTCACAGATACGCAGTATTTT
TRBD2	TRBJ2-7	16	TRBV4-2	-	CASSQGGRGLLDEQYF	TGTGCCAGCAGCCAGGGGGGGAGGGGACTTTTGGACGAGCAGTACTTC
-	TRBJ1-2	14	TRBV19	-	CASSNPGQRYGYTF	TGTGCCAGTAGTAACCCTGGACAGAGGTATGGCTACACCTTC
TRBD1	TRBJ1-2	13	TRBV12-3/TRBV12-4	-	CASKYRGGYGYTF	TGTGCCAGCAAATACAGGGGTGGCTATGGCTACACCTTC
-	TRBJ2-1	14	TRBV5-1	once	CASSRDKLNNEQFF	TGCGCCAGCTCTCGGGACAAACTCAACAATGAGCAGTTCTTC
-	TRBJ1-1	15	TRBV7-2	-	CASSSLDSRNTEAFF	TGTGCCAGCAGCTCCCTAGACAGCAGGAACACTGAAGCTTTCTTT
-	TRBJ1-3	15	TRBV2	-	CASSAKQGTGNTIYF	TGTGCCAGCAGTGCGAAACAGGGTACTGGAAACACCATATATTTT
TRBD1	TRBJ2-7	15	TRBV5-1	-	CASSLGGQGYYEQYF	TGCGCCAGCAGCTTGGGTGGACAGGGGTACTACGAGCAGTACTTC
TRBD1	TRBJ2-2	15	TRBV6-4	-	CARTSGTENTGELFF	TGTGCCAGGACCTCCGGGACAGAGAACACCGGGGAGCTGTTTTTT
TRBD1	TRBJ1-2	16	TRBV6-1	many	CASSGGDRGPNYGYTF	TGTGCCAGCAGTGGAGGGGACAGGGGCCCGAACTATGGCTACACCTTC
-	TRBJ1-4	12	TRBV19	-	CASSFQREKLFF	TGTGCCAGTAGTTTTCAGCGTGAAAAACTGTTTTTT
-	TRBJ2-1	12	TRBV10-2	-	CASSERGGKQFF	TGCGCCAGCAGTGAGAGGGGGGGGAAGCAGTTCTTC
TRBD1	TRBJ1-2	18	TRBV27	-	CASSSSSTGFQYQYGYTF	TGTGCCAGCAGTTCATCCTCGACAGGGTTTCAATATCAGTATGGCTACACCTTC
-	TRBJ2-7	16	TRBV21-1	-	CASSKDPTGGRSEQYF	TGTGCCAGCAGCAAAGATCCGACAGGGGGAAGGAGCGAGCAGTACTTC
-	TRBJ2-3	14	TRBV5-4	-	CASSLTGSTDTQYF	TGTGCCAGCAGCTTAACAGGTAGCACAGATACGCAGTATTTT
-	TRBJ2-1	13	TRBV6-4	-	CASSDGPRGQQFF	TGTGCCAGCAGTGACGGCCCGCGGGGCCAGCAGTTCTTC
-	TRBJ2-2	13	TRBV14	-	CASSQPIVGELFF	TGTGCCAGCAGCCAGCCCATAGTCGGGGAGCTGTTTTTT